These T cell receptor beta chains were read from a single sample in a study of blood T cell repertoires in COVID-19. Only in-frame clones appear in the TCRdb table, and some are missing; sequencing was by immunoSEQ multiplex PCR. The sample shows under 300,000 clones, less than 85% of them seen only once. Sequenced input: peripheral blood. Receptors originate from a human donor with COVID-19, enrolled during active disease. The donor label of this sample is uncertain. Both conserved end residues are part of each CDR3. The D gene is left open where the match is weak. A row's size may be missing; if present it is once, few, many or a size class.

D | J | size | V | CDR3 | DNA
TRBD2 | TRBJ2-3 | NA | TRBV20-1 | CSASGLAASTDTQYF | TGCAGTGCTAGTGGACTAGCGGCTAGCACAGATACGCAGTATTTT
TRBD2 | TRBJ2-1 | NA | TRBV7-2 | CASSLRYGGAYDNEQFF | TGTGCCAGCAGCTTAAGGTACGGGGGGGCCTATGACAATGAGCAGTTCTTC
NA | TRBJ1-3 | NA | TRBV7-9 | CASSADSAWGNTIYF | TGTGCCAGCAGCGCGGACTCCGCTTGGGGAAACACCATATATTTT
TRBD2 | TRBJ2-5 | NA | TRBV15 | CATTTRSGAQETQYF | TGTGCCACGACCACTCGAAGCGGGGCCCAAGAGACCCAGTACTTC
NA | TRBJ2-1 | NA | TRBV28 | CASWSGVYEQFF | TGTGCCAGCTGGTCGGGAGTCTATGAGCAGTTCTTC
TRBD1 | TRBJ2-7 | NA | TRBV3-1/TRBV3-2 | CASSQDRGREQYF | TGTGCCAGCAGCCAAGATAGGGGGCGCGAGCAGTACTTC
TRBD2 | TRBJ2-5 | NA | TRBV5-5 | CASSLGGGRLTETQYF | TGTGCCAGCAGCTTGGGTGGCGGGAGGCTTACGGAGACCCAGTACTTC
NA | TRBJ2-3 | NA | TRBV2 | CASTRTGSTDTQYF | TGTGCCAGCACCCGGACGGGAAGCACAGATACGCAGTATTTT
NA | TRBJ2-7 | NA | TRBV28 | CASSLLQPYEQYF | TGTGCCAGCAGTTTATTACAGCCCTACGAGCAGTACTTC
TRBD2 | TRBJ2-7 | NA | TRBV6-5 | CASLPLAGSYEQYF | TGTGCCAGTCTACCACTAGCGGGCTCCTACGAGCAGTACTTC
NA | TRBJ2-7 | NA | TRBV11-3 | CASSLGPGTSYEQYF | TGTGCCAGCAGCTTAGGGCCAGGAACCTCCTACGAGCAGTACTTC
TRBD2 | TRBJ2-5 | NA | TRBV7-8 | CASSLAGVAGPYQETQYF | TGTGCCAGCAGCTTAGCGGGGGTAGCGGGGCCGTACCAAGAGACCCAGTACTTC
NA | TRBJ1-5 | NA | TRBV6-6 | CATGIEAQPQHF | TGTGCCACCGGTATAGAGGCTCAGCCCCAGCATTTT
TRBD2 | TRBJ2-1 | NA | TRBV7-3 | CASSLMAPGLAGGGDEQFF | TGTGCCAGCAGCTTAATGGCCCCCGGACTAGCGGGAGGTGGCGATGAGCAGTTCTTC
NA | TRBJ1-3 | NA | TRBV28 | CASSWGQGGNTIYF | TGTGCCAGCAGTTGGGGCCAAGGGGGAAACACCATATATTTT
NA | TRBJ2-5 | NA | TRBV27 | CASRGDGNVKTQYF | TGTGCCAGCAGGGGAGACGGGAATGTAAAGACCCAGTACTTC
NA | TRBJ2-2 | once | TRBV28 | CASSLGVGGANTGELFF | TGTGCCAGCAGTTTAGGAGTAGGAGGGGCGAACACCGGGGAGCTGTTTTTT
NA | TRBJ1-5 | NA | TRBV20-1 | CSASGTGNQPQHF | TGCAGTGCTAGTGGTACAGGGAATCAGCCCCAGCATTTT
NA | TRBJ2-1 | NA | TRBV28 | CASPPEPGRAPEEQFF | TGTGCCAGCCCCCCGGAACCGGGAAGGGCCCCGGAGGAGCAGTTCTTC
NA | TRBJ2-1 | NA | TRBV7-8 | CASSLVTATYNEQFF | TGTGCCAGCAGCTTAGTGACAGCGACATACAATGAGCAGTTCTTC
TRBD1 | TRBJ1-1 | NA | TRBV28 | CASSFDAGGKNTEAFF | TGTGCCAGCAGTTTTGATGCAGGGGGGAAGAACACTGAAGCTTTCTTT
TRBD1 | TRBJ2-2 | once | TRBV5-1 | CASTQPGQGETGELFF | TGCGCCAGCACCCAACCGGGACAGGGGGAAACCGGGGAGCTGTTTTTT
NA | TRBJ2-1 | NA | TRBV4-2 | CASSQVSNEQFF | TGTGCCAGCAGCCAAGTTTCTAATGAGCAGTTCTTC
TRBD2 | TRBJ2-2 | NA | TRBV6-4 | CASTASGGNTGELFF | TGTGCCAGCACTGCTAGCGGGGGTAACACCGGGGAGCTGTTTTTT
TRBD2 | TRBJ2-1 | once | TRBV30 | CAWTEVETSGYNEQFF | TGTGCCTGGACAGAGGTAGAGACTAGCGGATACAATGAGCAGTTCTTC
NA | TRBJ2-3 | NA | TRBV7-2 | CASSLVAGVTDTQYF | TGTGCCAGCAGCTTAGTTGCAGGGGTCACAGATACGCAGTATTTT
TRBD1 | TRBJ1-1 | NA | TRBV6-5 | CASSPDRGGTEAFF | TGTGCCAGCAGTCCGGACAGGGGAGGGACTGAAGCTTTCTTT
NA | TRBJ2-7 | NA | TRBV30 | CAWSYRVPYEQYF | TGTGCCTGGAGTTACCGAGTCCCCTACGAGCAGTACTTC
NA | TRBJ2-7 | NA | TRBV30 | CAWSVPVGGLNEQYF | TGTGCCTGGAGTGTACCGGTCGGGGGGCTCAACGAGCAGTACTTC
TRBD1 | TRBJ1-1 | many | TRBV5-1 | CASSIQDRGTEAFF | TGCGCCAGCAGCATCCAGGACAGGGGTACTGAAGCTTTCTTT
NA | TRBJ2-3 | NA | TRBV27 | CASSLSLGLGRTDTQYF | TGTGCCAGCAGTTTATCACTAGGACTGGGCCGCACAGATACGCAGTATTTT
NA | TRBJ2-5 | NA | TRBV7-2 | CASSLVSVQETQYF | TGTGCCAGCAGCTTAGTGTCGGTACAAGAGACCCAGTACTTC
NA | TRBJ1-2 | NA | TRBV7-9 | CASSLGTGSGYTF | TGTGCCAGCAGCTTAGGTACAGGGAGCGGCTACACCTTC
NA | TRBJ1-4 | NA | TRBV6-5 | CASTRDFNEKLFF | TGTGCCAGCACCCGGGACTTCAATGAAAAACTGTTTTTT
NA | TRBJ1-1 | NA | TRBV10-3 | CAISGLGGTEAFF | TGTGCCATCAGCGGGCTGGGGGGCACTGAAGCTTTCTTT
TRBD2 | TRBJ2-3 | once | TRBV5-6 | CASSFVGVQREVTDTQYF | TGTGCCAGCAGCTTTGTGGGTGTCCAGCGGGAGGTCACAGATACGCAGTATTTT
NA | TRBJ2-3 | NA | TRBV4-1 | CASSQGRETDTQYF | TGCGCCAGCAGCCAAGGCCGGGAGACAGATACGCAGTATTTT
TRBD1 | TRBJ1-1 | NA | TRBV5-6 | CASTRDRGTEAFF | TGTGCCAGCACACGGGACAGGGGAACTGAAGCTTTCTTT
TRBD2 | TRBJ2-3 | NA | TRBV7-8 | CASSPQAGGPRGTDTQYF | TGTGCCAGCAGCCCCCAAGCGGGAGGGCCGAGGGGGACAGATACGCAGTATTTT
NA | TRBJ2-7 | NA | TRBV7-2 | CASSLSQGINYEQYF | TGTGCCAGCAGCTTAAGCCAGGGGATCAACTACGAGCAGTACTTC
TRBD1 | TRBJ1-1 | NA | TRBV30 | CAWEDPGTENTEAFF | TGTGCCTGGGAAGACCCCGGGACAGAGAACACTGAAGCTTTCTTT
NA | TRBJ1-5 | once | TRBV3-1/TRBV3-2 | CASSQVGGGQPQHF | TGTGCCAGCAGCCAAGTCGGCGGGGGGCAGCCCCAGCATTTT
NA | TRBJ2-2 | NA | TRBV5-6 | CASSLDRNTGELFF | TGTGCCAGCAGCTTGGACAGAAACACCGGGGAGCTGTTTTTT
TRBD1 | TRBJ2-7 | NA | TRBV5-1 | CASSLPPDRGSDEQYF | TGCGCCAGCAGCCTCCCCCCGGACAGGGGAAGCGACGAGCAGTACTTC
NA | TRBJ2-7 | few | TRBV7-2 | CASSPQVISYEQYF | TGTGCCAGCAGCCCGCAGGTGATCTCCTACGAGCAGTACTTC
NA | TRBJ2-1 | NA | TRBV4-3 | CASSHTSSYNEQFF | TGCGCCAGCAGCCACACCAGCTCCTACAATGAGCAGTTCTTC
NA | TRBJ1-2 | NA | TRBV29-1 | CSVERGSNYGYTF | TGCAGCGTTGAGCGGGGTTCTAACTATGGCTACACCTTC
TRBD1 | TRBJ2-4 | few | TRBV28 | CASSLGAGGNIQYF | TGTGCCAGCAGTTTAGGGGCAGGGGGAAACATTCAGTACTTC
TRBD1 | TRBJ2-6 | NA | TRBV5-1 | CASSSGTGVSGANVLTF | TGCGCCAGCAGCTCCGGGACAGGAGTCTCTGGGGCCAACGTCCTGACTTTC
TRBD2 | TRBJ2-3 | NA | TRBV7-3 | CASSQGLAGPDTQYF | TGTGCCAGCAGCCAAGGACTAGCGGGGCCAGATACGCAGTATTTT
NA | TRBJ2-3 | NA | TRBV28 | CASSFAQGSKTDTQYF | TGTGCCAGCAGTTTCGCTCAGGGTTCGAAGACAGATACGCAGTATTTT
NA | TRBJ2-5 | once | TRBV21-1 | CASSKVGPGETQYF | TGTGCCAGCAGCAAAGTCGGCCCCGGGGAGACCCAGTACTTC
TRBD2 | TRBJ2-1 | NA | TRBV7-6 | CASSSAGTSGRAVKVFF | TGTGCCAGCAGCTCCGCCGGGACTAGCGGGAGGGCCGTAAAGGTGTTCTTC